This T cell receptor beta chain comes out of a study of cytomegalovirus exposure and HLA in healthy donors. On the study more broadly: Early on, a data release was issued that held some 91 million unique TCRs from HLA-typed donors.

Amplification used 60 Vbeta primers and 13 Jbeta primers. Here immunoSEQ multiplex PCR was the method, and the copy in TCRdb shows in-frame clones only, minus some. The table shows fewer than 250,000 clones, with around 83% occurring only once. Nominally healthy donors were sampled, though unrecorded immune exposures were likely. Study outcomes and limitations: According to the study, roughly 160 TCR beta chains were cytomegalovirus-associated.

A word on this clone: The antigen remains unidentified.

Germline V CDR1 and CDR2: SGHTA, FQGNSA. Losses at the gene ends were 2 bases for V and 4 bases for J; bases not matched to a gene: 0. This CDR3 is built from 13 residues. This receptor was identified in a man aged 40-49 years in good health and CMV-seropositive. This chain uses TRBV7-2 with TRBJ2-7; 9 bases line up with TRBD2. Sequencing was performed on PBMCs. This CDR3 is CASSLTSGYEQYF. Here the CDR3 DNA reads TGTGCCAGCAGCTTAACTAGCGGGTACGAGCAGTACTTC. Supplemented by reference TRBV7-2 and TRBJ2-7, the full variable domain reads GAGVSQSPSNKVTEKGKDVELRCDPISGHTALYWYRQSLGQGLEFLIYFQGNSAPDKSGLPSDRFSAERTGGSVSTLTIQRTQQEDSAVYLCASSLTSGYEQYFGPGTRLTVT.